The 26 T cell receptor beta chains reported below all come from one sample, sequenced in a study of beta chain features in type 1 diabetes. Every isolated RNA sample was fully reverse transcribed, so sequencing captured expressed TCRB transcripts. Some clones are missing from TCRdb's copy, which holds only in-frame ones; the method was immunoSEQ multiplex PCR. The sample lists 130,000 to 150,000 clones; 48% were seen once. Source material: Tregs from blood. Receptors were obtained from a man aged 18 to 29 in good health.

CDR3 in DNA: TGTGCCAGCATTCCGGTCGGGAGGGAAGGAGGCAATCAGCCCCAGCATTTT. It specifies CASIPVGREGGNQPQHF. The chain carries TRBV6-4 and TRBJ1-5; D call uncertain. The V and J ends lost 7 bases and 2 bases respectively, with 21 bases between them. This CDR3 has 17 residues. Germline CDR1 reads MRHNA; CDR2 reads SNTAGT.

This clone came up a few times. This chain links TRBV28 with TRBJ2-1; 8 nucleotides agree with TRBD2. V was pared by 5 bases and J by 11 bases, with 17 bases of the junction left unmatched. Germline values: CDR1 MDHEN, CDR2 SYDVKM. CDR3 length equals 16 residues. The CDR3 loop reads CASSPYGWTSSQKQFF. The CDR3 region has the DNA TGTGCCAGCAGTCCATATGGGTGGACTAGCTCCCAAAAGCAGTTCTTC.

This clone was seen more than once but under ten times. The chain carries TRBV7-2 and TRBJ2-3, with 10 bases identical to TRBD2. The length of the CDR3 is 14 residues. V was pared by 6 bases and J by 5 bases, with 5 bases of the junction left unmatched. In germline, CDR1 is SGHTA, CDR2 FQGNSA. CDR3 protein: CASRTSGRGDTQYF. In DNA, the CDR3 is TGTGCCAGCAGGACTAGCGGGCGAGGAGATACGCAGTATTTT.

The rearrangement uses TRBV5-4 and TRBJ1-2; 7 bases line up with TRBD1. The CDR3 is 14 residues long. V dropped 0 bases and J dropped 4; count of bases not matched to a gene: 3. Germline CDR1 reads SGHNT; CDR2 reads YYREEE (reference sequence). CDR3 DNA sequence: TGTGCCAGCAGCTTGGACAGGGGAATCTATGGCTACACCTTC. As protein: CASSLDRGIYGYTF.

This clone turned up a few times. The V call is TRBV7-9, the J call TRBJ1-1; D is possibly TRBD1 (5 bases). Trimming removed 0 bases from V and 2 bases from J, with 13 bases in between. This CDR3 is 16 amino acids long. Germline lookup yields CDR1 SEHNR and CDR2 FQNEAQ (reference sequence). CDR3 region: CASSLAPRAPNTEAFF. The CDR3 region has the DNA TGTGCCAGCAGCTTAGCGCCCAGGGCCCCAAACACTGAAGCTTTCTTT.

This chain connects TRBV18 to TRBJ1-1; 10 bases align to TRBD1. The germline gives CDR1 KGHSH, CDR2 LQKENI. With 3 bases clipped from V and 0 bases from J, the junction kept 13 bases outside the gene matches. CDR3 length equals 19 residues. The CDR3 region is CASSPPNRDRGAMNTEAFF. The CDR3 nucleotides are TGTGCCAGCTCACCCCCGAACCGGGACAGGGGAGCCATGAACACTGAAGCTTTCTTT.

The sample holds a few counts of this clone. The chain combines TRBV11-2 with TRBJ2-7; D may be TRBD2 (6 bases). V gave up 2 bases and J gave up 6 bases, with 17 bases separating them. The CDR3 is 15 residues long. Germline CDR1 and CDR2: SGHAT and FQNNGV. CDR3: CASSLRATGVGEQYF. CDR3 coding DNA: TGTGCCAGCAGCTTAAGGGCAACGGGAGTCGGCGAGCAGTACTTC.

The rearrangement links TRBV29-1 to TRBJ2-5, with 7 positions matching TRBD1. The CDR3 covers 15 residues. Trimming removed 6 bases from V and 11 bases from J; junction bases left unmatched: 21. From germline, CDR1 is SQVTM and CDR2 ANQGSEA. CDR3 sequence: CSVSSVGQRGPEQYF. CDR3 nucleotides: TGCAGCGTATCGTCCGTGGGGCAGAGGGGGCCAGAGCAGTACTTC.

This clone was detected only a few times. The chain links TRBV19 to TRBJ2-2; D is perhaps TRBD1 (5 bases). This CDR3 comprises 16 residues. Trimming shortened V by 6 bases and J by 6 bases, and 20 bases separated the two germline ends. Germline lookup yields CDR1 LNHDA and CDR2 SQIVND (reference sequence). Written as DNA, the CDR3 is TGTGCCAGTAGGCCTAGGGCCAGGGTAAATTCCGGGGAGCTGTTTTTT. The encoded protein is CASRPRARVNSGELFF.

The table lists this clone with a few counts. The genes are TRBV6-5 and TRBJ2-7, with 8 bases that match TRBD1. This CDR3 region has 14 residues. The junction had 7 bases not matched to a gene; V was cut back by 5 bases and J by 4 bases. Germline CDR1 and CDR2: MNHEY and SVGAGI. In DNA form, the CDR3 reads TGTGCCAGCAGTCAGTGGGACAGGACTTACGAGCAGTACTTC. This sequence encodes CASSQWDRTYEQYF.

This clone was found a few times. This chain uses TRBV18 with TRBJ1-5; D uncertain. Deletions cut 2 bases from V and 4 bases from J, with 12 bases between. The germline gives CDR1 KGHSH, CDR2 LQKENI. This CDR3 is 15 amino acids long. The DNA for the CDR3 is TGTGCCAGCTCACCAATGCAGGTACAGAATCAGCCCCAGCATTTT. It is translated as CASSPMQVQNQPQHF. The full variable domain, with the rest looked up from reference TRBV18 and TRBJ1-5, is NAGVMQNPRHLVRRRGQEARLRCSPMKGHSHVYWYRQLPEEGLKFMVYLQKENIIDESGMPKERFSAEFPKEGPSILRIQQVVRGDSAAYFCASSPMQVQNQPQHFGDGTRLSIL.

CDR3 DNA: TGTGCCAGCTCACCACCGGGGGGGGTTCCCTACGAGCAGTACTTC. Encoded protein: CASSPPGGVPYEQYF. The chain uses TRBV18 and TRBJ2-7; 7 bases are a match to TRBD2. The ends lost 0 bases at V and 2 bases at J; junction bases unmatched: 4. The length of the CDR3 is 15 residues. Germline V gene lookup returns CDR1 KGHSH and CDR2 LQKENI. The entire variable domain, with the rest obtained from reference TRBV18 and TRBJ2-7, is as follows: NAGVMQNPRHLVRRRGQEARLRCSPMKGHSHVYWYRQLPEEGLKFMVYLQKENIIDESGMPKERFSAEFPKEGPSILRIQQVVRGDSAAYFCASSPPGGVPYEQYFGPGTRLTVT.

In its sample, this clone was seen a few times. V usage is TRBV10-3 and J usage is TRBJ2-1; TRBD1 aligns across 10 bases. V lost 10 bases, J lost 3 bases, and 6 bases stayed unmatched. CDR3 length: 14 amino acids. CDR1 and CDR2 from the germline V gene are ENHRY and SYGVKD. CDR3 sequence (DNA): TGTGCCAACCCGGGACAGGGGAACTACAATGAGCAGTTCTTC. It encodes CANPGQGNYNEQFF.

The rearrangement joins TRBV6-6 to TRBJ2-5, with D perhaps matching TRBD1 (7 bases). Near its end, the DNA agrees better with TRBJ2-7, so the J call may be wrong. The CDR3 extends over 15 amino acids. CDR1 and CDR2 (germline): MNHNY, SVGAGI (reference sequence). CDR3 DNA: TGTGCCAGCACCGCGGGACAGTCGAGCTCCTACGAGCAGTACTTC. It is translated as CASTAGQSSSYEQYF.

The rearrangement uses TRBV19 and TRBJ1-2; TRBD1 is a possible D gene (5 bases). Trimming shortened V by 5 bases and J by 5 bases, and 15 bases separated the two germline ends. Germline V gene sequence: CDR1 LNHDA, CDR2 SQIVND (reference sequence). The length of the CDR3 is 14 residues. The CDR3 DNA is TGTGCCAGTAGTCGGGCAGGGCGAGAGTATGGCTACACCTTC. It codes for CASSRAGREYGYTF.

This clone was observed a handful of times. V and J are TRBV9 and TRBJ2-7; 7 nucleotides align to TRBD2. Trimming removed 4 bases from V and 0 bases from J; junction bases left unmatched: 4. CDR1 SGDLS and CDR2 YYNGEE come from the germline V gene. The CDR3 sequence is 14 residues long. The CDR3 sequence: CASSPRDYSYEQYF. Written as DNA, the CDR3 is TGTGCCAGCAGCCCCCGGGACTACTCCTACGAGCAGTACTTC.

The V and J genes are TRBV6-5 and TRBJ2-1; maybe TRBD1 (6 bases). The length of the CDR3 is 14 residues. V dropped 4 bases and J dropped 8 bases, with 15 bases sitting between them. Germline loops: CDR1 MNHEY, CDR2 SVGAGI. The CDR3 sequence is CASSSPGHGDEQFF. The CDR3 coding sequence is TGTGCCAGCAGTTCTCCGGGACATGGGGATGAGCAGTTCTTC.

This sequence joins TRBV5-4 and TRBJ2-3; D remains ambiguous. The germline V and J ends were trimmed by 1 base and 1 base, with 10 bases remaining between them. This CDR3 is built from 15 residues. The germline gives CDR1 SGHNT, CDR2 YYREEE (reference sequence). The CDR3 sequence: CASSLNTLGTDTQYF. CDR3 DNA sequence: TGTGCCAGCAGCTTGAACACCCTCGGCACAGATACGCAGTATTTT.

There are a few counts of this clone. CDR3 residues: CAWRTGTWGNEQFF. The DNA of the CDR3 is TGTGCCTGGAGAACCGGGACTTGGGGGAATGAGCAGTTCTTC. This chain links TRBV30 with TRBJ2-1, with D perhaps TRBD2 (6 bases). V gave up 3 bases and J gave up 7 bases, with 16 bases separating them. Germline-derived CDR1 and CDR2 are GTSNPN and SVGIG (reference sequence). CDR3 length: 14 amino acids.

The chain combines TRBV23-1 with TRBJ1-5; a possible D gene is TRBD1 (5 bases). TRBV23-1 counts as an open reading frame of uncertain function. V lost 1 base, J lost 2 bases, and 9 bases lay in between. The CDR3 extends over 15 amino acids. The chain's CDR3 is CASSQLGLGNQPQHF. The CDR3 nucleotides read TGCGCCAGCAGTCAATTGGGGCTCGGCAATCAGCCCCAGCATTTT.

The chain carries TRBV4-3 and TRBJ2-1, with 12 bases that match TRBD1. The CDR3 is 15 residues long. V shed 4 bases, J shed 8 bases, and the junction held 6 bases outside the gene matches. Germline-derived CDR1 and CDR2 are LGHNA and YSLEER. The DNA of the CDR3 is TGCGCCAGCAGCCCGGGACAGGGGGCTTGGGATGAGCAGTTCTTC. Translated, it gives CASSPGQGAWDEQFF.

The CDR3 spells CASSLGGTSGGQGTQYF. Written as DNA, the CDR3 is TGTGCCAGCAGCTTAGGGGGGACTAGCGGGGGGCAGGGGACCCAGTACTTC. The chain carries TRBV7-2 and TRBJ2-5, with 15 bases lining up with TRBD2. V lost 1 base and J lost 7; bases outside the gene matches: 7. The CDR3 spans 17 residues. Germline V gene data show CDR1 as SGHTA and CDR2 as FQGNSA.

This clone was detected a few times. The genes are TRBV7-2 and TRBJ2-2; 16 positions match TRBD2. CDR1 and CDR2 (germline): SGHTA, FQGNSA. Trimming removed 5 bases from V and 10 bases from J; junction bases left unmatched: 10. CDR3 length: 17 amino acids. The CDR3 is CASSTGLAGGLTEELFF. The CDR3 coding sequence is TGTGCCAGCAGCACGGGACTAGCGGGGGGGCTTACGGAGGAGCTGTTTTTT.

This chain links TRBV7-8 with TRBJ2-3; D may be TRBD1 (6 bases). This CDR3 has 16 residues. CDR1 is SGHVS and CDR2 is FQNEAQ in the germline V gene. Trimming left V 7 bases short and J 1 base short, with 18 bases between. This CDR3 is CASNIYHRARTDTQYF. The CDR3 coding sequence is TGTGCCAGCAATATTTACCACAGGGCCCGCACAGATACGCAGTATTTT. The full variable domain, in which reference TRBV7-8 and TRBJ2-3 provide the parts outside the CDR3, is GAGVSQSPRYKVAKRGQDVALRCDPISGHVSLFWYQQALGQGPEFLTYFQNEAQLDKSGLPSDRFFAERPEGSVSTLKIQRTQQEDSAVYLCASNIYHRARTDTQYFGPGTRLTVL.

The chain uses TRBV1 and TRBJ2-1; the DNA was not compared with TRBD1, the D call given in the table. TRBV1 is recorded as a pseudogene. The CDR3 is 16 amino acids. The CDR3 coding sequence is TGCACCAGCAGCCCACAGGACATCCTAGATTCGTATGAGCAGTTCTTC. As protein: CTSSPQDILDSYEQFF.

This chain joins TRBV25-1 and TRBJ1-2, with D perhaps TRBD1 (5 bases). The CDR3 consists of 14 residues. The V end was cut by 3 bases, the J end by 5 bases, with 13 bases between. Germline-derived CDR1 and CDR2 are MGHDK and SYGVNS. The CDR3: CASSDQGRGYGYTF. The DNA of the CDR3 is TGTGCCAGCAGTGATCAGGGACGGGGGTATGGCTACACCTTC.